The 10 T cell receptor beta chains below were found in one sample sequenced in a study of T-cell reconstitution after alpha-beta-depleted transplantation in children. Unique molecular identifiers featured in how the TCRbeta library was prepared. Each CDR3 protein is one row after TCRdb ran MiXCR on the PCR reads. The data contain 800,000 to 1,000,000 distinct CDR3 sequences, about 31% of them singletons. This sample comprised PBMCs, mostly from graft donor cells, obtained 360 days after TCRalphabeta/CD19-depleted stem cell transplant. All receptors come from a boy in the first two years of life who had a stem cell transplant for SCID, so the T cells may come from the graft donor.

The chain recombines TRBV9 with TRBJ2-5; D remains ambiguous. The V gene lost 0 bases and the J gene lost 2 bases, with 8 bases spanning the gap. From germline, CDR1 is SGDLS and CDR2 YYNGEE. CDR3 length: 14 amino acids. The CDR3 DNA is TGTGCCAGCAGCGTAGGCGGTCTACAAGAGACCCAGTACTTC. Amino acids: CASSVGGLQETQYF.

The rearrangement uses TRBV6-2 or TRBV6-3 and TRBJ1-1; weak D call: TRBD1 (5 bases). This CDR3 region has 15 residues. The V and J ends lost 5 bases and 6 bases respectively, with 19 bases between them. Germline V gives CDR1 MNHEY, CDR2 SVGEGT. This CDR3 reads CASSHQGPSRPEAFF. CDR3 DNA sequence: TGTGCCAGCAGTCACCAGGGACCGAGTCGTCCTGAAGCTTTCTTT.

This clonotype was counted only a few times. J is TRBJ2-7 and V is TRBV4-3; D ambiguous. V lost 2 bases and J 2 bases, leaving 7 bases between the germline ends. Per the germline V gene, CDR1 is LGHNA and CDR2 is YSLEER. The CDR3 runs to 13 residues. CDR3 in amino acids: CASSQPGAYEQYF. CDR3 nucleotide sequence: TGCGCCAGCAGCCAACCCGGAGCCTACGAGCAGTACTTC.

Turning to this clonotype: One base away lies a much larger clone, so this may be a sequencing read error. Without the conserved terminal phenylalanine or tryptophan, this CDR3 likely stems from a read error. This chain links TRBV5-8 with TRBJ1-2, with D uncertain. CDR1 SGHTS and CDR2 YDEGEE come from the germline V gene. The CDR3 spans 12 residues. V lost 2 bases and J 7 bases, leaving 9 bases between the germline ends. The CDR3 is CASSFPRPGYTY. CDR3 nucleotides: TGTGCCAGCAGCTTTCCTCGACCTGGCTACACCTAC.

This chain joins TRBV12-3 or TRBV12-4 and TRBJ2-1; D not certain. The CDR3 length is 13 residues. V dropped 3 bases and J dropped 6 bases, with 9 bases sitting between them. The CDR3: CASSFLGSNEQFF. The CDR3 DNA sequence: TGTGCCAGCAGTTTCCTGGGTTCCAATGAGCAGTTCTTC.

There are a few counts of this clonotype. The gene calls are TRBV24-1 and TRBJ2-7; a weak D match, TRBD1 (6 bases). The germline V gene encodes CDR1 KGHDR and CDR2 SFDVKD. V was clipped by 2 bases and J by 6 bases, with 16 bases between them. This CDR3 comprises 15 residues. The CDR3 DNA sequence: TGTGCCACCAGTGATTCTGGACAGACTTCCAGCGAGCAGTACTTC. This sequence encodes CATSDSGQTSSEQYF.

The chain has TRBV7-2 and TRBJ2-4; D may be TRBD2 (6 bases). The CDR3 totals 13 residues. Trimming took 5 bases from V and 7 from J, leaving 12 bases between them. The germline gives CDR1 SGHTA, CDR2 FQGNSA. Written as DNA, the CDR3 is TGTGCCAGCAGCCTCCCGGGACTCAACATTCAGTACTTC. This codes for CASSLPGLNIQYF.

This chain joins TRBV29-1 and TRBJ2-7; maybe TRBD1 (7 bases). Germline V gives CDR1 SQVTM, CDR2 ANQGSEA. Trimming cost V 7 bases and J 5 bases, with 21 bases left between them. This CDR3 is 14 amino acids long. The CDR3: CSAQTGAAGNEQYF. The CDR3 region has the DNA TGCAGCGCTCAAACAGGGGCGGCGGGGAACGAGCAGTACTTC.

This clonotype was seen at least ten times. The chain joins TRBV28 to TRBJ1-2, with TRBD1 matching 8 bases. CDR3 length equals 16 residues. Trimming at V came to 4 bases and at J to 2 bases, leaving 9 bases not matched to a gene. The germline V gene has CDR1 MDHEN and CDR2 SYDVKM. The CDR3 reads CASSSTGAYANYGYTF. The CDR3 DNA reads TGTGCCAGCAGTTCGACAGGGGCTTACGCCAACTATGGCTACACCTTC.

V is TRBV7-6 and J is TRBJ2-5, with D possibly being TRBD2 (5 bases). CDR3 length equals 14 residues. Trimming shortened V by 3 bases and J by 5 bases, and 13 bases separated the two germline ends. The germline CDR1 and CDR2 sequences are SGHVS and FNYEAQ. The CDR3: CASSFRGSGETQYF. DNA for the CDR3: TGTGCCAGCAGCTTCCGGGGATCGGGGGAGACCCAGTACTTC.